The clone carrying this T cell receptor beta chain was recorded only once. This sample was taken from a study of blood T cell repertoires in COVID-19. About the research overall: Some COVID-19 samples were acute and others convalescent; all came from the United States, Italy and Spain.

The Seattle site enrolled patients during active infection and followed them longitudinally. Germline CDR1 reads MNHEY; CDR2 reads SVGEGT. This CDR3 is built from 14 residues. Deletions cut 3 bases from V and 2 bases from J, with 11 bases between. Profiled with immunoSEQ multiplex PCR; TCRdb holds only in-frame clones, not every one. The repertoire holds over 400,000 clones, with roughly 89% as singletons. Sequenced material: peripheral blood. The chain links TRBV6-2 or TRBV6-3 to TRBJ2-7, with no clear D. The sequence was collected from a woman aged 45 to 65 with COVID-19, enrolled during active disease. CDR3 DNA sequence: TGTGCCAGCAGTTATCTACAGCCTACCTACGAGCAGTACTTC. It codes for CASSYLQPTYEQYF.